This entry features one T cell receptor beta chain sequence. The source of the sample is a study of T cell clonotyping in hematopoietic cell transplantation. Data came from immunoSEQ multiplex PCR; TCRdb stores just in-frame clones and leaves some out. This table holds about 11,000 clones, about 91% found once. Trimming removed 4 bases at V and 0 bases at J, with 10 bases between. The CDR3 runs 14 residues. Germline CDR1 reads LNHDA; CDR2 reads SQIVND (reference sequence). The rearrangement joins TRBV19 to TRBJ2-7; D is uncertain. The source was PBMCs, collected 100 days after allogeneic stem cell transplant. This clonotype was obtained from a female patient aged 55-70 years who had an allogeneic stem cell transplant from an unrelated donor, so the T cells may come from the graft donor. Some clones in this sample may be carry-over from other donors' samples. The CDR3 coding sequence is TGTGCCAGTAGTACGACAACTTTCTCCTACGAGCAGTACTTC. This sequence encodes CASSTTTFSYEQYF.